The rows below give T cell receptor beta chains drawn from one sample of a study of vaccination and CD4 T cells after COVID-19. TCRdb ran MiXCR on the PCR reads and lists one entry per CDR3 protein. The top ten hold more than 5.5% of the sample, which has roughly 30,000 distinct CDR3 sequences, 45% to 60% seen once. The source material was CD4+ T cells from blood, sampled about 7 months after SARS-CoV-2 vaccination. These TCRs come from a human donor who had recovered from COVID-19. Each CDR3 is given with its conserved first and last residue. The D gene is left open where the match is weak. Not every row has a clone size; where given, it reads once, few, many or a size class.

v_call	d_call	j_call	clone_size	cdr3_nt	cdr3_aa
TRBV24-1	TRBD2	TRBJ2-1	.	TGTGCCACCAGGCCTAGCGGGAGGACCTACAATGAGCAGTTCTTC	CATRPSGRTYNEQFF
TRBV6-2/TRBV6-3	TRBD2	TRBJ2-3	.	TGTGCCAGCAGTAGCGGGAGTGGTAGCACAGATACGCAGTATTTT	CASSSGSGSTDTQYF
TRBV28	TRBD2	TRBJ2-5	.	TGTGCCAGCAGTACTCAAGGACTAGCGGGAGGGGAGACCCAGTACTTC	CASSTQGLAGGETQYF
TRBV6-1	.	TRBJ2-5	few	TGTGCCAGCAGTGACCACCGGTTGGATGGTAGGGAGACCCAGTACTTC	CASSDHRLDGRETQYF
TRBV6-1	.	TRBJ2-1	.	TGTGCCAGCAGTCATCGACTTGGAACCTACAATGAGCAGTTCTTC	CASSHRLGTYNEQFF
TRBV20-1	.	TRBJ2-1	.	TGCAGTGCAGCCGGGACTTTAGGTAATGAGCAGTTCTTC	CSAAGTLGNEQFF
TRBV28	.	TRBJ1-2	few	TGTGCCAGCAGTTTATTACGGTATGGCTACACCTTC	CASSLLRYGYTF
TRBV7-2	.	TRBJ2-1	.	TGTGCCAGCAGCTCCGAATCAACACTCTCCTACAATGAGCAGTTCTTC	CASSSESTLSYNEQFF
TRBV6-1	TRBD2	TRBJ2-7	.	TGTGCCAGCAGGGATAGCGGGAGCTGGTCTGAGACCTACGAGCAGTACTTC	CASRDSGSWSETYEQYF
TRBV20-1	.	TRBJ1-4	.	TGCAGTGCTGGCTCAGGTGTCACTAATGAAAAACTGTTTTTT	CSAGSGVTNEKLFF
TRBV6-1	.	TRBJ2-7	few	TGTGCCAGCAGTGATGTACTCAGGGGATATGTCCACGAGCAGTACTTC	CASSDVLRGYVHEQYF
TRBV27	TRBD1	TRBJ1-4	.	TGTGCCAGCAGGACAGGGCATGGAAAACTGTTTTTT	CASRTGHGKLFF
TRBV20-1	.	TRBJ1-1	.	TGCAGTGCTAGAGAGGCGGGACTGGTCACTGAAGCTTTCTTT	CSAREAGLVTEAFF
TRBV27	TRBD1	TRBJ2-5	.	TGTGCCAGCAGTCCGCCGTGGGGGACAGGCAGCGAGACCCAGTACTTC	CASSPPWGTGSETQYF
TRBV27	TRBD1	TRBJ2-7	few	TGTGCCAGCAGTCCGGGACAGGTTATGGTCGAGCAGTACTTC	CASSPGQVMVEQYF
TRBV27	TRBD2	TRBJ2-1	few	TGTGCCAGCAGGGCCGGGACTATCCATAATGAGCAGTTCTTC	CASRAGTIHNEQFF
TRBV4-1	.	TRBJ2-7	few	TGCGCCAGCAGCCAAGTTAGACAAGCTGCCTACGAGCAGTACTTC	CASSQVRQAAYEQYF
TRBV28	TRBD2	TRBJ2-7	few	TGTGCCAGCAGTTTAGGGGGTCCGGGACTAGCTTCCGAGCAGTACTTC	CASSLGGPGLASEQYF
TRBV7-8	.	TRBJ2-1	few	TGTGCCAGCAGCTTAAGCAATGAGCAGTTCTTC	CASSLSNEQFF
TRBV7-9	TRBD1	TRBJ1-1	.	TGTGCCAGCAGCTTTCGGGACAGAGGAAAAGCTTTCTTT	CASSFRDRGKAFF
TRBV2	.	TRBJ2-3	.	TGTGCCAGCAGTGAAGGACGCACTGACACAGATACGCAGTATTTT	CASSEGRTDTDTQYF
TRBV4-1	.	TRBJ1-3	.	TGCGCCAGCAGCCAAGGGGAAGGGAGGGTCATATATTTT	CASSQGEGRVIYF
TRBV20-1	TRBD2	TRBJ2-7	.	TGCAGTGCCCGGGGCAGCGGGAGGGGTTGGGCCTACGAGCAGTACTTC	CSARGSGRGWAYEQYF
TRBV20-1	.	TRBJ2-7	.	TGCAGTGCAGCCCTGGGGACCGAGCAGTACTTC	CSAALGTEQYF
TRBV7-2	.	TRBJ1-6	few	TGTGCCAGCAGCCCAGAGGGGTTGACACCCCTCCACTTT	CASSPEGLTPLHF
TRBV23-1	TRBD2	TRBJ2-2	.	TGCGCCAGCAGTCAATTAGCGGGAGCCCTCCCCGCCGGGGAGCTGTTTTTT	CASSQLAGALPAGELFF
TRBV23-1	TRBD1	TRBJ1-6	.	TGCGCCAGCAGTCAACCAGCAGAAGGACAGGCGGTGCATTCACCCCTCCACTTT	CASSQPAEGQAVHSPLHF
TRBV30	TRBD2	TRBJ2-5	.	TGTGCCTGGAGTAAGACTAGCTGGGAGACCCAGTACTTC	CAWSKTSWETQYF
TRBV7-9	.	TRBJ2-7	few	TGTGCCAGCAGCTGGGGATCTAGCAACTACGAGCAGTACTTC	CASSWGSSNYEQYF
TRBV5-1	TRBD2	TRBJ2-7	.	TGCGCCAGCAGCTTGGCCGGGGGACTAGCTGTCGAGCAGTACTTC	CASSLAGGLAVEQYF
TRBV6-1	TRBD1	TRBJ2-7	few	TGTGCCAGCAGTACCAACGGACAGGGGGCTATCTACGAGCAGTACTTC	CASSTNGQGAIYEQYF
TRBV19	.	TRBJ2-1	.	TGTGCCAGTAGCTCAGACGGAGCGGCATTGTACAATGAGCAGTTCTTC	CASSSDGAALYNEQFF
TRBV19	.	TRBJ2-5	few	TGTGCCAGTAGTAGGATCCTTTGGGAGACCCAGTACTTC	CASSRILWETQYF
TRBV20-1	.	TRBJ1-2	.	TGCAGTGCTAGAGGGGCACATGCTACTAACTATGGCTACACCTTC	CSARGAHATNYGYTF
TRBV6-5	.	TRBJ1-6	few	TGTGCCAGCAGTTACCAGGTCTATAATTCACCCCTCCACTTT	CASSYQVYNSPLHF
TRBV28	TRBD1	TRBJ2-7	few	TGTGCCAGCAGTAGTCACGTCCAGGGGGTTGGGGATTACGAGCAGTACTTC	CASSSHVQGVGDYEQYF
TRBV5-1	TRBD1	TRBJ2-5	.	TGCGCCAGCAGCTTTGGGACAGGGGCAGAGACCCAGTACTTC	CASSFGTGAETQYF
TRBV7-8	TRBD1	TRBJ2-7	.	TGTGCCAGCAGCTTAGGCGGGACAGGGGGCATCTACGAGCAGTACTTC	CASSLGGTGGIYEQYF
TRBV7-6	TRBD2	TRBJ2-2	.	TGTGCTAGCAGTAATGGACTAGCGGGCACCGGGGAGCTGTTTTTT	CASSNGLAGTGELFF
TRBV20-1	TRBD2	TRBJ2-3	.	TGCAGTGCTAGAACATCTTGGCAGACTAGCGGGATTAGCACAGATACGCAGTATTTT	CSARTSWQTSGISTDTQYF
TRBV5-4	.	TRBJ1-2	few	TGTGCCAGCAGCGAAGGCAGCGCTAACTATGGCTACACCTTC	CASSEGSANYGYTF